A selection of T cell receptor beta chains follows, all from one sample in a study of prognosis after radiotherapy for stage I lung cancer. In TCRdb, the multiplex PCR reads were re-called with MiXCR into one record per CDR3 protein. The data show tens of thousands of distinct CDR3 sequences, around 27% seen once. Sample: PBMCs, taken before or after stereotactic body radiation therapy (not recorded which). These receptors were obtained from a donor older than 45 with non-small cell lung cancer. Both conserved end residues are part of each CDR3. The D gene is left open where the match is weak. Some rows have no size entry. The others give once, few or many, or a class for an expanded clone.

j_gene,v_gene,d_gene,abundance,CDR3nt,CDR3aa
TRBJ2-5,TRBV6-5,TRBD2,many,TGTGCCAGCAGTTACTCCCGGGCACCCGGGGGGGAGACCCAGTACTTC,CASSYSRAPGGETQYF
TRBJ1-6,TRBV18,-,many,TGTGCCAGCTCACCAGGGGGAGACTCACCCCTCCACTTT,CASSPGGDSPLHF
TRBJ1-2,TRBV7-2,-,many,TGTGCCAGCAGCAATTCCGGAGGGGCTCACACCTTC,CASSNSGGAHTF
TRBJ2-7,TRBV12-3/TRBV12-4,TRBD2,many,TGTGCCAGCAGTTTAGGGCGGGGGGTCTCCTACGAGCAGTACTTC,CASSLGRGVSYEQYF
TRBJ2-2,TRBV6-1,-,-,TGTGCCAGCAGAACGACAGGTAACACCGTGGAGCTGTTTTTT,CASRTTGNTVELFF
TRBJ1-4,TRBV5-5,-,-,TGTGCCAGCAGCTTGGAGACGGGAACTAATGAAAAACTGTTTTTT,CASSLETGTNEKLFF
TRBJ2-6,TRBV7-8,-,many,TGTGCCAGCAGCTTAAGGGGAGGGGACAGCGGATACTCTGGGGCCAACGTCCTGACTTTC,CASSLRGGDSGYSGANVLTF
TRBJ2-3,TRBV7-7,-,many,TGTGCTAGCAGCTTAGGTGACACAGATACGCAGTATTTT,CASSLGDTDTQYF
TRBJ1-2,TRBV28,-,many,TGTGCCAGCAGCGCCGGGGGTTTTGATAACTATGGCTACACCTTC,CASSAGGFDNYGYTF
TRBJ1-6,TRBV12-3/TRBV12-4,-,many,TGTGCCAGCAGTTTTCTTTTGCGGGAATCACCCCTCCACTTT,CASSFLLRESPLHF
TRBJ2-7,TRBV25-1,-,many,TGTGCCAGCAGTCGGGGGGGACAGTACTACGAGCAGTACTTC,CASSRGGQYYEQYF
TRBJ2-2,TRBV15,-,many,TGTGCCACCAGCAGAGGCCTCGGCACCGGGGAGCTGTTTTTT,CATSRGLGTGELFF
TRBJ1-1,TRBV5-1,-,many,TGCGCCAGCAGCTTGAGGCCCCTACAAATGAACACTGAAGCTTTCTTT,CASSLRPLQMNTEAFF
TRBJ1-6,TRBV5-6,-,many,TGTGCCAGCAGCTTGAGGGTTTTCCCCGGTTCACCCCTCCACTTT,CASSLRVFPGSPLHF
TRBJ1-5,TRBV10-2,-,many,TGCGCCAGCAGTGAGGGGGCGGGTCAGCCCCAGCATTTT,CASSEGAGQPQHF
TRBJ2-1,TRBV5-4,-,many,TGTGCCAGCAGCTCCCGGCTGCACAACCGTGAGCAGTTCTTC,CASSSRLHNREQFF
TRBJ2-2,TRBV19,TRBD1,-,TGTGTCAGTAGGTGTGGTGAAGGGGGCGTCTACACCGGGGAGCTGTTTTTT,CVSRCGEGGVYTGELFF
TRBJ2-7,TRBV6-1,-,-,TGTGCCAGCAGTGAGGGTGGGGGGGCCTTCGAGCAGTACTTC,CASSEGGGAFEQYF
TRBJ2-3,TRBV11-2,TRBD2,many,TGTGCCAGCAGCCGAACGATCGCCTTGGGGGGGGTATCAGATACGCAGTATTTT,CASSRTIALGGVSDTQYF
TRBJ2-3,TRBV25-1,-,few,TGTGCCAGCAGTGGTCCAGATACGCAGTATTTT,CASSGPDTQYF
TRBJ2-1,TRBV19,TRBD2,many,TGTGCCAGTAGTATAGGGAGCGGGGGGGTAGATGAGCAGTTCTTC,CASSIGSGGVDEQFF
TRBJ2-4,TRBV4-1,TRBD2,few,TGCGCCAGCAGCCAAGAACCGGGGCGGGGGGCCGGAAACATTCAGTACTTC,CASSQEPGRGAGNIQYF
TRBJ2-3,TRBV4-3,TRBD1,many,TGCGCCAGCAGCCTTTTCTCCGGGACAGGGAGCACAGATACGCAGTATTTT,CASSLFSGTGSTDTQYF
TRBJ2-7,TRBV2,-,many,TGTGCCAGCAGTCCAGGGAGAACCTACGAGCAGTACTTC,CASSPGRTYEQYF
TRBJ1-4,TRBV11-2,TRBD1,-,TGTGCCAGCAGCTTCGGGACAGGGGGTGAAAAACTGTTTTTT,CASSFGTGGEKLFF
TRBJ2-5,TRBV6-2/TRBV6-3,-,many,TGTGCCAGCAGTTACATAGGGGAGACCCAGTACTTC,CASSYIGETQYF
TRBJ1-2,TRBV2,-,medium-sized,TGTGCCAGCAGAGAAACAGGGACCGAGGGTGGCTACACCTTC,CASRETGTEGGYTF
TRBJ2-3,TRBV7-9,-,many,TGTGCCAGCAGCTTATTAGGGATCACAGATACGCAGTATTTT,CASSLLGITDTQYF
TRBJ1-2,TRBV28,-,-,TGTGCCAGCAGTCCCCTCTTCACGTATGGCTACACCTTC,CASSPLFTYGYTF
TRBJ1-2,TRBV6-1,-,-,TGTGCCAGCAAGGCAGGTAACATTGTCTACACCTTC,CASKAGNIVYTF
TRBJ2-7,TRBV20-1,TRBD2,many,TGCAGTGGGCTACCTCCGGGACTAATTTACGAGCAGTACTTC,CSGLPPGLIYEQYF